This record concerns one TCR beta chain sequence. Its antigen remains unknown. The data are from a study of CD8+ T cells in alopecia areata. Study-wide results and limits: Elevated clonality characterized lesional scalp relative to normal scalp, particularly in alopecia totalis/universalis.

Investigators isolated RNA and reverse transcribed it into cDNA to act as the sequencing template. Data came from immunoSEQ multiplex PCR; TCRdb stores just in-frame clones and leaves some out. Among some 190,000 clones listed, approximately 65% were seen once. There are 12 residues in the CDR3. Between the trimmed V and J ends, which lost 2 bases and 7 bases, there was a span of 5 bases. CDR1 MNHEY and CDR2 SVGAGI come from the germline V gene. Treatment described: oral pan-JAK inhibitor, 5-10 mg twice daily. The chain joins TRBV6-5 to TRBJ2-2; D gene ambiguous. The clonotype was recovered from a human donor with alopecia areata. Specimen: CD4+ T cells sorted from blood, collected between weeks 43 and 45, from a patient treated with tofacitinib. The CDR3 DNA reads TGTGCCAGCAGTTACCGTCTCGGGGAGCTGTTTTTT. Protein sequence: CASSYRLGELFF.